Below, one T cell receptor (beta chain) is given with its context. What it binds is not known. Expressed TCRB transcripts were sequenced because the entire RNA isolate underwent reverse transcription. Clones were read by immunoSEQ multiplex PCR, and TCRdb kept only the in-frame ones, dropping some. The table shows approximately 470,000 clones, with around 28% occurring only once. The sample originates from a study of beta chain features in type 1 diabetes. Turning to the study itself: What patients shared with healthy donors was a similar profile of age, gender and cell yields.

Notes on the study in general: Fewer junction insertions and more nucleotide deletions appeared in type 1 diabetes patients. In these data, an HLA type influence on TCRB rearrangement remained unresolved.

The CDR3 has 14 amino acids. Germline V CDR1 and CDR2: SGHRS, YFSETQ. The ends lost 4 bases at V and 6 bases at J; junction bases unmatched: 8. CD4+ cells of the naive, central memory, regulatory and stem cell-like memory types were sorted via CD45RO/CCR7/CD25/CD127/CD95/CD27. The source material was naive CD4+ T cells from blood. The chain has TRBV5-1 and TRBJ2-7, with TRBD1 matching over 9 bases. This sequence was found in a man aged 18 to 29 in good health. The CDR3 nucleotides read TGCGCCAGCAGCGGGTGGACAGGGGCTGGCGAGCAGTACTTC. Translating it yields CASSGWTGAGEQYF.